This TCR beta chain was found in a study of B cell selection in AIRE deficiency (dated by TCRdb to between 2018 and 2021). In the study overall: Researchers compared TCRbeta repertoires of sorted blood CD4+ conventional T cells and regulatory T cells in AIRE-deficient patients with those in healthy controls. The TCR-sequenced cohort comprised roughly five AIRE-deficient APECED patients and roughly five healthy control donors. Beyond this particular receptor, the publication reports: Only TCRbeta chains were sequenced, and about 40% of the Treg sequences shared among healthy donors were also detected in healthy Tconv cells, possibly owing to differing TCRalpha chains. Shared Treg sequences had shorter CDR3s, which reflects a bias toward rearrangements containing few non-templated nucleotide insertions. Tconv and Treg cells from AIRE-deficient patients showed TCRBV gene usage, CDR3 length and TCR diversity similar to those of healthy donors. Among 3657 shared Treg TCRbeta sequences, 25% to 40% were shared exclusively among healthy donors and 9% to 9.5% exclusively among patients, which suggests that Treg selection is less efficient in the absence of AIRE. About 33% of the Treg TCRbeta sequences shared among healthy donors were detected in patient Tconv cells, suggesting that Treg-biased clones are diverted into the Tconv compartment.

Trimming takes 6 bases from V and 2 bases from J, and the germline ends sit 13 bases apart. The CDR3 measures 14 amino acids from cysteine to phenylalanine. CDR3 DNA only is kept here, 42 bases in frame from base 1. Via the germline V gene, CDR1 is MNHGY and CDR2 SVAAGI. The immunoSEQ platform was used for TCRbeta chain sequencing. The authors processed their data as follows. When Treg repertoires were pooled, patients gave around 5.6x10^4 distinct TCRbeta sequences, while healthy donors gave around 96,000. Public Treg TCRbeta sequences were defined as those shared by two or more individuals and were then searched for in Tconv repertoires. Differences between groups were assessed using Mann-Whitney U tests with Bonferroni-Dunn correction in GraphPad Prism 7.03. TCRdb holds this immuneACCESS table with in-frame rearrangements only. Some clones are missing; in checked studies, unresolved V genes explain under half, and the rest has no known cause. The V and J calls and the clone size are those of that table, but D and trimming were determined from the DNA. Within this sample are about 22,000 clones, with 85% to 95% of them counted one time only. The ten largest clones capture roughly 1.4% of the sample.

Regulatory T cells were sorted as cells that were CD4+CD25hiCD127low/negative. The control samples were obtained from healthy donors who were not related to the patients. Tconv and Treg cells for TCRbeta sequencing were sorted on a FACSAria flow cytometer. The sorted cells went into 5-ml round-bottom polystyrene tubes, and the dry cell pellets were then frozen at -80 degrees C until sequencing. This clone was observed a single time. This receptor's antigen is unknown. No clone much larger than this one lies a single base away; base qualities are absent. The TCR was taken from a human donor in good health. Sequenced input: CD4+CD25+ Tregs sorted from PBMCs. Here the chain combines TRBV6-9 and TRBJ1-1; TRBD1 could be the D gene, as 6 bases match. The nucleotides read TGTGCCAGCAGGCCAACAGGGCTTAACACTGAAGCTTTCTTT. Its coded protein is CASRPTGLNTEAFF.